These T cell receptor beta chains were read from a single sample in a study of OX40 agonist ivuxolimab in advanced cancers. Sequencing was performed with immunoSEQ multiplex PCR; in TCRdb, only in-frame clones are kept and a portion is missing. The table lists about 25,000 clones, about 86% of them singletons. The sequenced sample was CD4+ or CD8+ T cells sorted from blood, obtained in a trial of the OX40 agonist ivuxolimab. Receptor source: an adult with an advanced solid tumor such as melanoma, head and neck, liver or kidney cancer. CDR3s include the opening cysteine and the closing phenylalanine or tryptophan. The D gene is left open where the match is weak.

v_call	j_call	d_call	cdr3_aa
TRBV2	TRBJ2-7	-	CAGFPGLHYEQYF
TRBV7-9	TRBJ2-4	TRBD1	CASSLPQGDGKNIQYF
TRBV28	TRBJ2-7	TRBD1	CASSLPGTVSSYEQYF
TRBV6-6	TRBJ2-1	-	CASSSSPSSYNEQFF
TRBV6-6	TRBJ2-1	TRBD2	CASSFTSGSKNEQFF
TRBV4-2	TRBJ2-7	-	CASSQVLNYEQYF
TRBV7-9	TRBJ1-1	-	CASSLEQGPWVRTEAFF
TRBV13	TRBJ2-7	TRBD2	CASRIAGLSSYEQYF
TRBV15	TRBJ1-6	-	CATSRDPTMLPLHF
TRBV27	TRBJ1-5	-	CASSHGVYNQPQHF
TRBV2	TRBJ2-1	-	CASSEAGAYSYNEQFF
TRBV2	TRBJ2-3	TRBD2	CASRETSGGGDTQYF
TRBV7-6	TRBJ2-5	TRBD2	CASSLGGGPETQYF
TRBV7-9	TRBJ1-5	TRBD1	CASSLGGTGVDNQPQHF
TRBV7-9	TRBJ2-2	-	CASSLGTGELFF
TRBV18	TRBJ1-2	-	CASTGPTPYGYTF
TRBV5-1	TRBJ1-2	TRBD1	CASSSSTGIGYGYTF
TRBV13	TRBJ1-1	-	CASSPQGLTEAFF
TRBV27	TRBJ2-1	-	CASSLLSSEEEQFF
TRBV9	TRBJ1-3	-	CASSETGSSGNTIYF
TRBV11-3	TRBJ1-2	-	CASSRTRNYGYTF
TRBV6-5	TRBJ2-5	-	CASSYLSTQETQYF
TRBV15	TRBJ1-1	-	CATSRDLNGDTEAFF
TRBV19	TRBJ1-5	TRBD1	CASSNQGARYQPQHF
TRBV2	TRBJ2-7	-	CASTGGRLEQYF
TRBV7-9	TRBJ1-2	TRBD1	CASSKGGQGYGYTF
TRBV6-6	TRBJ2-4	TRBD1	CASRTGGADIQYF
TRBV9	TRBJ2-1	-	CASSVEQGSYNEQFF
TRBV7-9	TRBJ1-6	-	CASSSGPYNSPLHF
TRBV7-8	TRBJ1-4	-	CASSRRGANEKLFF
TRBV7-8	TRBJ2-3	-	CASRRRAHSGTTDTQYF
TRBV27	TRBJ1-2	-	CASSLSQNADVGYTF
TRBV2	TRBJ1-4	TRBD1	CASRSGTGDEKLFF
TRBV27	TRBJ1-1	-	CASRDRSMNTEAFF
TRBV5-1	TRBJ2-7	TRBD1	CASYSLPDRIHEQYF
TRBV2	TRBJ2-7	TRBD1	CASRGTGAEQYF
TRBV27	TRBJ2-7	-	CASSFGPWGTYEQYF